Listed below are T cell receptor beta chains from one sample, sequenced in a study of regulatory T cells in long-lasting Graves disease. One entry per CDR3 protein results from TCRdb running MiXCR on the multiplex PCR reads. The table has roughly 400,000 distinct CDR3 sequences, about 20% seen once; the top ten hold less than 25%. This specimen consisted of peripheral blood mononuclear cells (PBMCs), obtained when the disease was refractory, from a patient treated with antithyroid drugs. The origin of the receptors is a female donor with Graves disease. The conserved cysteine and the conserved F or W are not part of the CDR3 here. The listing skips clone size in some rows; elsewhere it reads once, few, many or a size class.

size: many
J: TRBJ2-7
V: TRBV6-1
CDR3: ATKVQGNKQY

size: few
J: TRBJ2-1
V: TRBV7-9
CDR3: ASSLAGEKNEQF

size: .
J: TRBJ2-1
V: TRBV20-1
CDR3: SASANLQPTVSYNEQF

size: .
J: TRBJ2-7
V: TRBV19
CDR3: ASSNGPGYEQY

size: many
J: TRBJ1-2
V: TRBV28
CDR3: ASSPRPNYGYT

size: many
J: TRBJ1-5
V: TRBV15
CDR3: ATSKGGILGQPQH

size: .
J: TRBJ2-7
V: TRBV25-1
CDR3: ASTLLSVAEQY

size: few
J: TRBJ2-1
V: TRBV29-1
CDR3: SVDRAYNEQF

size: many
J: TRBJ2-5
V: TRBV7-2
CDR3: ASSLVSSGRGETQY

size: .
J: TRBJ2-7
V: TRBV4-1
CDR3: ASSHLVSGSAVEQY

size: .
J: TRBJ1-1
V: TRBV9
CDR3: ASSGTRTEAF

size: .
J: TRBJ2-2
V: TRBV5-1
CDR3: ASSTTGVLLGTGELF

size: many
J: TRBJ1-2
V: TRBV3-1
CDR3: ASSPNGVYGYT

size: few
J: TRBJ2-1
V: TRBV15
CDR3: ATSRDAPGYNEQF

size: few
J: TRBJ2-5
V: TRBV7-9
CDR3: ASSLAPFGGSLQETQY